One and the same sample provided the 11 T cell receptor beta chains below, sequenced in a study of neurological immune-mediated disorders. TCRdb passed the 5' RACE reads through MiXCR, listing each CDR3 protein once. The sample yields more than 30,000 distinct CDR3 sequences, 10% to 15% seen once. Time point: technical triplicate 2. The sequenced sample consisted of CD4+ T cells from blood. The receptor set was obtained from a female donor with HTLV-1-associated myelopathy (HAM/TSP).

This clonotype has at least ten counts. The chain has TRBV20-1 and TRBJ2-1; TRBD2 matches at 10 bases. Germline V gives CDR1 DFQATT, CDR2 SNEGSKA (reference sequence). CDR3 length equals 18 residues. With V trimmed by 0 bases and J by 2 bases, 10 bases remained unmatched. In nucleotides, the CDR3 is TGCAGTGCTAGAGATCTTCGGATAGCGGGAGGCCCCTACAATGAGCAGTTCTTC. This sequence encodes CSARDLRIAGGPYNEQFF.

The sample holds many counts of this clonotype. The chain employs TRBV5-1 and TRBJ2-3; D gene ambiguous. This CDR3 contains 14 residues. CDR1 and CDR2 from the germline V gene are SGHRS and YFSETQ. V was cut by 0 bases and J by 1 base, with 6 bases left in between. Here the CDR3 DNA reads TGCGCCAGCAGCTTGGGGACCCGCACAGATACGCAGTATTTT. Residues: CASSLGTRTDTQYF.

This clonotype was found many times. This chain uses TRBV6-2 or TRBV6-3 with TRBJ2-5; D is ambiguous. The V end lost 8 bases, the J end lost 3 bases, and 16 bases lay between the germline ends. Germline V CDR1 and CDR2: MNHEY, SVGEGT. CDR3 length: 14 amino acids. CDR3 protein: CASGPRRVKETQYF. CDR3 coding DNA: TGTGCCAGCGGCCCCCGACGGGTAAAAGAGACCCAGTACTTC.

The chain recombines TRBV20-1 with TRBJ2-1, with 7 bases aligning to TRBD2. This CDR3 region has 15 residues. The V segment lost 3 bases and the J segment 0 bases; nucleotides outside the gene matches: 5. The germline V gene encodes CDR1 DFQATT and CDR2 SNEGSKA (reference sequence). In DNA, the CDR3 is TGCAGTGCTAGGAGAGCGGGGCGCTCCTACAATGAGCAGTTCTTC. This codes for CSARRAGRSYNEQFF.

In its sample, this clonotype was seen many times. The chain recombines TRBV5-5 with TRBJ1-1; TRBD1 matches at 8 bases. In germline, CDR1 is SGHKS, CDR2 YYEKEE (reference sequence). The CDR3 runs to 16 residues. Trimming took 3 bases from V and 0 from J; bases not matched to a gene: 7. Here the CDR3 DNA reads TGTGCCAGCAGCTCAACAGGGGGTCCCATGAACACTGAAGCTTTCTTT. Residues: CASSSTGGPMNTEAFF.

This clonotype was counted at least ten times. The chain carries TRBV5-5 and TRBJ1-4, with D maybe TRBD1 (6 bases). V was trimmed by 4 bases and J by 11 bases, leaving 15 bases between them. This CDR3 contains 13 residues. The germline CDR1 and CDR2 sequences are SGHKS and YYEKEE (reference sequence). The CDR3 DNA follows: TGTGCCAGCAGCCCGACAGGAGAAGCGAAACTGTTTTTT. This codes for CASSPTGEAKLFF.

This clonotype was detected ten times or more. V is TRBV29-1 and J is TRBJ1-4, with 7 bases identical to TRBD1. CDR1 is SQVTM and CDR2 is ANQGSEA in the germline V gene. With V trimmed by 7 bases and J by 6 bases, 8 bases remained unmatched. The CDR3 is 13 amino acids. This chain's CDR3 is CSGSDRVDEKLFF. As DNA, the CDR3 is TGCAGCGGGTCAGACAGGGTGGATGAAAAACTGTTTTTT.

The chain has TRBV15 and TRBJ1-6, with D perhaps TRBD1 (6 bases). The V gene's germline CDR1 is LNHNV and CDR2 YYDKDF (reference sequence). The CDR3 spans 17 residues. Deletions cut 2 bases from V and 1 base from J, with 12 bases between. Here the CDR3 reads CATSRQDSKSYNSPLHF. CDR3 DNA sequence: TGTGCCACCAGCAGACAGGACAGTAAGTCCTATAATTCACCCCTCCACTTT.

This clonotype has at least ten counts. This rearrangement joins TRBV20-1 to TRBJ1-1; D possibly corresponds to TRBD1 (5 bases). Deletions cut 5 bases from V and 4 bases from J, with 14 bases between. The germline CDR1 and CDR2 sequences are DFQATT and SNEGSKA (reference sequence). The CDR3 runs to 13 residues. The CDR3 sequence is CSAGGSRGTEAFF. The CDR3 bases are TGCAGTGCTGGAGGGTCAAGGGGCACTGAAGCTTTCTTT.

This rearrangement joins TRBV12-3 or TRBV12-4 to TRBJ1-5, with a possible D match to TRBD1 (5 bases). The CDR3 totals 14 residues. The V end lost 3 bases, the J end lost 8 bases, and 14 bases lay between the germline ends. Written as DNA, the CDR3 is TGTGCCAGCAGTTTCGGGGGAGCGTATAAGCCCCAGCATTTT. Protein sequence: CASSFGGAYKPQHF.

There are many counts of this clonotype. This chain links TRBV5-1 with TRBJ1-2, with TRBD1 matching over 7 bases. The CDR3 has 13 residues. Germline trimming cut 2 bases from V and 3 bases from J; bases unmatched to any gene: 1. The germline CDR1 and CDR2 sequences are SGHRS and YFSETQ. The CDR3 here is CASSFGTDYGYTF. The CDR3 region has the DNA TGCGCCAGCAGCTTTGGGACAGACTATGGCTACACCTTC.